This paragraph covers one T cell receptor beta chain sequence. Sequenced by immunoSEQ multiplex PCR; TCRdb stores in-frame clones only, minus some. The data hold fewer than 400,000 clones, with roughly 70% observed a single time. These data come from a study of shared clonotypes between healthy human individuals. The investigators split CD4+ cells into a CD45RA+ naive subset and a CD45RA-negative memory subset. The CDR3 loop spans 16 amino acids. With 5 bases clipped from V and 4 bases from J, the junction kept 10 bases outside the gene matches. In germline, CDR1 is MDHEN, CDR2 SYDVKM. This chain links TRBV28 with TRBJ1-1, with 10 bases aligning to TRBD1. The TCR was taken from a man in his thirties or forties in good health. The sample taken for sequencing was memory CD4+ T cells sorted from blood. The subset was: CD45RA-negative fraction. The CDR3 DNA is TGTGCCAGCAGTATTCGACAGGGGGCTTTTGGCACTGAAGCTTTCTTT. It is translated as CASSIRQGAFGTEAFF.